This TCR beta chain appears in the sequencing data of a study of shared clonotypes between healthy human individuals. Data came from immunoSEQ multiplex PCR; TCRdb stores just in-frame clones and leaves some out. The data hold approximately 1.4 million clones, with 95% to 99% observed a single time. This clonotype originated in a man aged 25-45 years in good health. The sample taken for sequencing was naive CD4+ T cells sorted from blood. Subset: CD45RA+ positively selected.

CDR3 bases: TGCGCCAGCAGCTTGGGGACAGGGAGGGCCTACGAGCAGTACTTC. It translates to CASSLGTGRAYEQYF. V and J are TRBV5-1 and TRBJ2-7; D might be TRBD1 (8 bases). This CDR3 is 15 amino acids long. V gave up 0 bases and J gave up 2 bases, with 12 bases separating them. Germline loops: CDR1 SGHRS, CDR2 YFSETQ.